This TCR beta chain originates from a study of neurological immune-mediated disorders. TCRdb used MiXCR to reprocess the 5' RACE reads, holding one entry per CDR3 protein. The table lists about 70,000 distinct CDR3 sequences, roughly 3% of them singletons. This clonotype appeared a few times. No antigen is known for it. This may come from a read error, since a much larger clone is one base off. Findings of the study overall: When the repertoires were sorted by phylogenetic grouping, those of 18 of 34 multiple sclerosis patients ended up in one related-CDR3 cluster, a possible signature.

Sequencing was done on a sample of PBMCs. The clonotype originates from a woman between 45 and 65 years old with multiple sclerosis.

This CDR3 reads CASSPGEGQPQYF. The DNA for the CDR3 is TGTGCCAGTTCGCCGGGAGAAGGTCAGCCCCAGTATTTT. The chain uses TRBV7-2 and TRBJ1-5; a possible D gene is TRBD2 (6 bases). The J call may be incorrect, as the DNA end agrees better with TRBJ2-3. Germline V gene sequence: CDR1 SGHTA, CDR2 FQGNSA. CDR3 size: 13 residues.